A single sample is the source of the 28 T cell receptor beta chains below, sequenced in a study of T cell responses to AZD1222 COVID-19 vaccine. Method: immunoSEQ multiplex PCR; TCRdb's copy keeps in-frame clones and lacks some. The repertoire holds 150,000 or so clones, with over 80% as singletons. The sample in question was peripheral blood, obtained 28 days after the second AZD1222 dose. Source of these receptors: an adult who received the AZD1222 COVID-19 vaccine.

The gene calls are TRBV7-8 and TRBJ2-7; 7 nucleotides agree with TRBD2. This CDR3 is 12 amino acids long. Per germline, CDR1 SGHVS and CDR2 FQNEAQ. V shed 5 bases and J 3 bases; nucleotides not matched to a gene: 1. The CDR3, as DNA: TGTGCCAGCAGCCGGGACTACTACGAGCAGTACTTC. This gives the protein CASSRDYYEQYF.

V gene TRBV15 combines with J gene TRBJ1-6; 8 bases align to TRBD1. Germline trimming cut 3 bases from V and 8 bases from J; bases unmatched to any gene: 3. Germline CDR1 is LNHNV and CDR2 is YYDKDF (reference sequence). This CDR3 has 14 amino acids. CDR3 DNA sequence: TGTGCCACCAGCAGTGGGACAGGCTATTCACCCCTCCACTTT. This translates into CATSSGTGYSPLHF.

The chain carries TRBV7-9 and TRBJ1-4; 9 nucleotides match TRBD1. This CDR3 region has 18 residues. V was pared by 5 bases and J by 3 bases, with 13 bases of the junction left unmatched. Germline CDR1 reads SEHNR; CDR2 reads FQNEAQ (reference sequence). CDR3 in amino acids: CASSDQRKDRGANEKLFF. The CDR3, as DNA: TGTGCCAGCAGCGATCAGAGGAAAGACAGGGGGGCTAATGAAAAACTGTTTTTT.

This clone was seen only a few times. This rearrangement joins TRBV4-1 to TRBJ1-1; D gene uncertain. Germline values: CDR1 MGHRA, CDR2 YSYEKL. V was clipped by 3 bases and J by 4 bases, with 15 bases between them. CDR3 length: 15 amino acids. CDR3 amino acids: CASSHDPGSPTEAFF. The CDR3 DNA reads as TGCGCCAGCAGCCATGATCCCGGGAGCCCCACTGAAGCTTTCTTT.

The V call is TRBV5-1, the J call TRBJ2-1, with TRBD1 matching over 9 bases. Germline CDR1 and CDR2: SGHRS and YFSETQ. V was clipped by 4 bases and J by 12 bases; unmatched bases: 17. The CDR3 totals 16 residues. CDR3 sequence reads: CASSDYTGTGFRGQFF. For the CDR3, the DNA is TGCGCCAGCAGCGATTACACCGGGACAGGGTTCAGGGGGCAGTTCTTC.

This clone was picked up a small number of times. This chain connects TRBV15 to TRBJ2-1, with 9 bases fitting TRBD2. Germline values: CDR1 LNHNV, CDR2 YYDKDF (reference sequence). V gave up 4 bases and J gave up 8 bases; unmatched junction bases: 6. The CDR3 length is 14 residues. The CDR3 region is CATSNLAGDYEQFF. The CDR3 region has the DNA TGTGCCACCAGCAACTTAGCGGGAGACTATGAGCAGTTCTTC.

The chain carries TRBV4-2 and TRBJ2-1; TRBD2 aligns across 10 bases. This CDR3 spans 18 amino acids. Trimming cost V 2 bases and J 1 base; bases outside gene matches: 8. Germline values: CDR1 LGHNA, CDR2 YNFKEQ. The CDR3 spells CASSQNGASGSSYNEQFF. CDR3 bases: TGTGCCAGCAGCCAAAATGGGGCTAGCGGGAGTTCCTACAATGAGCAGTTCTTC.

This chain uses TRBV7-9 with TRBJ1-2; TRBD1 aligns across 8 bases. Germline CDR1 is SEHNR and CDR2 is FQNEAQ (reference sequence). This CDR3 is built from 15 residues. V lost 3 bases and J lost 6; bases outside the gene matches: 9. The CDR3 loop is CASSFRQGLMHGYTF. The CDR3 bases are TGTGCCAGCAGCTTCCGACAGGGGCTTATGCATGGCTACACCTTC.

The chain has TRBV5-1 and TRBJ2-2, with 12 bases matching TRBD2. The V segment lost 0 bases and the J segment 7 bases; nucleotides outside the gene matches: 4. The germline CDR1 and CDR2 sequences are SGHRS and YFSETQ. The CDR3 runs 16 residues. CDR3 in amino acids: CASSLGGLAGRGELFF. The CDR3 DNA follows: TGCGCCAGCAGCTTGGGGGGACTAGCGGGCCGCGGGGAGCTGTTTTTT.

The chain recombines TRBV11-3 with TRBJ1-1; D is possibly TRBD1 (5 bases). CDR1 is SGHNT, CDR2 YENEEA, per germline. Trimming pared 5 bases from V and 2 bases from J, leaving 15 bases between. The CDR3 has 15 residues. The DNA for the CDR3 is TGTGCCAGCAGCAAAACTCAAGGGACCAACACTGAAGCTTTCTTT. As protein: CASSKTQGTNTEAFF.

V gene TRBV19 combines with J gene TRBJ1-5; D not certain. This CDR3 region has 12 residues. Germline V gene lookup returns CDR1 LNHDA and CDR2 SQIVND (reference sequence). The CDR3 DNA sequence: TGTGCTGTGGACGGTAGCAATCAGCCCCAGCATTTT. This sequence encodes CAVDGSNQPQHF.

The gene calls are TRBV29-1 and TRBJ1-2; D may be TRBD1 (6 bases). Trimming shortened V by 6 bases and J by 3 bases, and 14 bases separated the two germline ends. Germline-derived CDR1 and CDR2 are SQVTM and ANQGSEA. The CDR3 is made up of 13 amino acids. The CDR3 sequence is CSVAGTRDYGYTF. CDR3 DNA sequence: TGCAGCGTCGCCGGGACACGGGACTATGGCTACACCTTC.

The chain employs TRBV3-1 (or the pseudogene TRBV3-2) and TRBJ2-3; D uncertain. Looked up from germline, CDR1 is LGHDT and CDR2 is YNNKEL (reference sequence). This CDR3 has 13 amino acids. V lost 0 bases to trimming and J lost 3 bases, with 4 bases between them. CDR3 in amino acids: CASSQERTDTQYF. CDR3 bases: TGTGCCAGCAGCCAAGAAAGGACAGATACGCAGTATTTT.

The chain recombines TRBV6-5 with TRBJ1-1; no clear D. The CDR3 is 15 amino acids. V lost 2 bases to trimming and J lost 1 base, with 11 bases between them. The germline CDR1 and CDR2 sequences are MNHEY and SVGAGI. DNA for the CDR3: TGTGCCAGCAGTTACGGCCGGTCAGCGAACACTGAAGCTTTCTTT. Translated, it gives CASSYGRSANTEAFF.

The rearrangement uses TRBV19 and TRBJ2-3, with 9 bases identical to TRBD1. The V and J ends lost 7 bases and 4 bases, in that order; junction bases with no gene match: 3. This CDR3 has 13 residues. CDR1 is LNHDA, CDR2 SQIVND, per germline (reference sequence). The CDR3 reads CASNRQGADTQYF. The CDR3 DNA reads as TGTGCCAGTAATAGACAGGGGGCAGATACGCAGTATTTT.

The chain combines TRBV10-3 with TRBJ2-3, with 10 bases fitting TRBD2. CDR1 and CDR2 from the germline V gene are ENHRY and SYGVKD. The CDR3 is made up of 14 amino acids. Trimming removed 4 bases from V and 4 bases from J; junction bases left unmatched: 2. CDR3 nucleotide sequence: TGTGCCATCAGTGCTAGCGGGAGTCCAGATACGCAGTATTTT. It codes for CAISASGSPDTQYF.

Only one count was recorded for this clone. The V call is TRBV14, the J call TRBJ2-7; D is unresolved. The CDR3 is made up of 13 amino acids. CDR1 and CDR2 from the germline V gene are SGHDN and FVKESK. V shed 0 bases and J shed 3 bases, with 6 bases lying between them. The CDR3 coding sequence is TGTGCCAGCAGCCAAGATCCCTACTACGAGCAGTACTTC. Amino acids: CASSQDPYYEQYF. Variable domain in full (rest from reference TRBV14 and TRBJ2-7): EAGVTQFPSHSVIEKGQTVTLRCDPISGHDNLYWYRRVMGKEIKFLLHFVKESKQDESGMPNNRFLAERTGGTYSTLKVQPAELEDSGVYFCASSQDPYYEQYFGPGTRLTVT.

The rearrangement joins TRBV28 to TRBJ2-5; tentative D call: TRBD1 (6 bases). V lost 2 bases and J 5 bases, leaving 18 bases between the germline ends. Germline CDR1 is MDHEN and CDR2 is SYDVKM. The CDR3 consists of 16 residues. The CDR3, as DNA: TGTGCCAGCAGTTTAAGGGCGGCAGGGGAAGGGGAGACCCAGTACTTC. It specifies CASSLRAAGEGETQYF. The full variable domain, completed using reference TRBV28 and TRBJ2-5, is DVKVTQSSRYLVKRTGEKVFLECVQDMDHENMFWYRQDPGLGLRLIYFSYDVKMKEKGDIPEGYSVSREKKERFSLILESASTNQTSMYLCASSLRAAGEGETQYFGPGTRLLVL.

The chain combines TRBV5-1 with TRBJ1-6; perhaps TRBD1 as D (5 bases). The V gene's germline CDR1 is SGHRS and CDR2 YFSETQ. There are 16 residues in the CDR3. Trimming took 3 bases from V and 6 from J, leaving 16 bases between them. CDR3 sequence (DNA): TGCGCCAGCAGCTGGGAACCGGGACTGAGTAATTCACCCCTCCACTTT. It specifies CASSWEPGLSNSPLHF.

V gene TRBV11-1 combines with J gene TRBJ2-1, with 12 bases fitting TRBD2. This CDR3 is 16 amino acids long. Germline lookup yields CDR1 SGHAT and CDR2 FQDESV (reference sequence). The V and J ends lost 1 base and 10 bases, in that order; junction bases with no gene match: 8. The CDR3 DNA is TGTGCCAGCAGCTTAGATAGGTCTAGCGGGAGGGAGGAGCAGTTCTTC. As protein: CASSLDRSSGREEQFF.

The CDR3 sequence is CASSMGQVINYGYTF. For the CDR3, the DNA is TGTGCCAGTAGTATGGGTCAGGTGATAAACTATGGCTACACCTTC. The genes are TRBV19 and TRBJ1-2; D unclear. Deletions cut 3 bases from V and 2 bases from J, with 13 bases between. Germline CDR1 and CDR2: LNHDA and SQIVND (reference sequence). The CDR3 is 15 amino acids.

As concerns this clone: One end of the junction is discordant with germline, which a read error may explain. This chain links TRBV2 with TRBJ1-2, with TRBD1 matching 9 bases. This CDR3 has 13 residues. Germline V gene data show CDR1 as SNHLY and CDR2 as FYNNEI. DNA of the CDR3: TGTGCCAGCGGTGAACAGGGGGCACGAGGCTACACCTTC. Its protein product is CASGEQGARGYTF.

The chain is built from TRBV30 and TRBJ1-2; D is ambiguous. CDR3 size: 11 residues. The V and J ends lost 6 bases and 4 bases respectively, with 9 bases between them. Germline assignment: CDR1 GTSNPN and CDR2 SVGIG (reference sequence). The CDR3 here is CACQGSYGYTF. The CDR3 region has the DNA TGTGCCTGTCAAGGAAGCTATGGCTACACCTTC.

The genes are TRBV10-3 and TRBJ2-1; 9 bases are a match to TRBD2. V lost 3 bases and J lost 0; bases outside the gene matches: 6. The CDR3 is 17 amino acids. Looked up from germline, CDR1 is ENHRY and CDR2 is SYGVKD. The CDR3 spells CAISERSGRSSYNEQFF. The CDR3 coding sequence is TGTGCCATCAGTGAAAGAAGCGGGAGGAGCTCCTACAATGAGCAGTTCTTC.

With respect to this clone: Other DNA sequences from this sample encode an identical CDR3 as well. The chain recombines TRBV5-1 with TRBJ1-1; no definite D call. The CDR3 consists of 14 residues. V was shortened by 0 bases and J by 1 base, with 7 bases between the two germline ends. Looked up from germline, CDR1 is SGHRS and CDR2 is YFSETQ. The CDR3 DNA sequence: TGCGCCAGCAGCTTGGGGCAGCAGAACACTGAAGCTTTCTTT. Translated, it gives CASSLGQQNTEAFF.

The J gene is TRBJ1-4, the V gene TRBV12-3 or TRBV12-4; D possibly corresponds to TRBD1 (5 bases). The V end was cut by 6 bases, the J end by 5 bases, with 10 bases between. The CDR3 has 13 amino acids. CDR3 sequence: CASSRDGNEKLFF. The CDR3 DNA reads TGTGCCAGCAGCCGGGACGGGAATGAAAAACTGTTTTTT.

In DNA, the CDR3 is TGTGCCAGTAGTATTTTCGGGGATCGGATTGGGGGCTACACCTTC. Translation: CASSIFGDRIGGYTF. The chain carries TRBV19 and TRBJ1-2, with D hard to call. V lost 3 bases to trimming and J lost 8 bases, with 19 bases between them. CDR1 and CDR2 (germline): LNHDA, SQIVND (reference sequence). The CDR3 extends over 15 amino acids.

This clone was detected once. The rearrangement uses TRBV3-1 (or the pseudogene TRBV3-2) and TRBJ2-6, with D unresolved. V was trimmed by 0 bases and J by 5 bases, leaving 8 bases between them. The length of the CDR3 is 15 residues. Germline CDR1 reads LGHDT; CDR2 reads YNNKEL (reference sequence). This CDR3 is CASSQEPVWANVLTF. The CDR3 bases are TGTGCCAGCAGCCAAGAACCGGTCTGGGCCAACGTCCTGACTTTC.